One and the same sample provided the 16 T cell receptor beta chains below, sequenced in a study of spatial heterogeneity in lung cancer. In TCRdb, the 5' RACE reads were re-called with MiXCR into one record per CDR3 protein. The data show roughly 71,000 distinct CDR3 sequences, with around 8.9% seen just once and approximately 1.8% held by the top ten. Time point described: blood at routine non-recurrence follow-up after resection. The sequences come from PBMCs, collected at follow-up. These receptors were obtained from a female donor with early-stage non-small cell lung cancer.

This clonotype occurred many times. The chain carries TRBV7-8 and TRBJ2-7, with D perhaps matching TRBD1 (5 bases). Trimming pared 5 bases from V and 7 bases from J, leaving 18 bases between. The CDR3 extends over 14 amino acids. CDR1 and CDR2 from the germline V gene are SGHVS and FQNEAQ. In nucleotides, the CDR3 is TGTGCCAGCAGCCCCCAAGGGGTCGCTGGGGAGCAGTACTTC. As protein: CASSPQGVAGEQYF.

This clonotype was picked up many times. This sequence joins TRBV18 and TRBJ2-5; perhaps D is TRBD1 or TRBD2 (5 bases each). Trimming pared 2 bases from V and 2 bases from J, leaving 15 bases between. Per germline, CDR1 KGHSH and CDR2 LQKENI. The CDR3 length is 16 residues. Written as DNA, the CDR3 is TGTGCCAGCTCACCAAACCAAGCAGGGACGCAAGAGACCCAGTACTTC. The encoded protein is CASSPNQAGTQETQYF.

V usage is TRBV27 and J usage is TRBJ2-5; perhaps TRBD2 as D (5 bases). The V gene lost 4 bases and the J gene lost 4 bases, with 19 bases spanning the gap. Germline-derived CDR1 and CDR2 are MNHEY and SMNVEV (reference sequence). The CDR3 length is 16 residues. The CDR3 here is CASSSSYAPGRETQYF. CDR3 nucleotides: TGTGCCAGCAGTTCCTCCTACGCCCCGGGGAGAGAGACCCAGTACTTC.

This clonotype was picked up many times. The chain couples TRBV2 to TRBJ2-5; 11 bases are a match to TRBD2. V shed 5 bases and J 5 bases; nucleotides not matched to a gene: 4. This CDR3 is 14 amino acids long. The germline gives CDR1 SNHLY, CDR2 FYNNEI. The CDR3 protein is CASSRLAGRETQYF. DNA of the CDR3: TGTGCCAGCAGTAGACTAGCGGGAAGGGAGACCCAGTACTTC.

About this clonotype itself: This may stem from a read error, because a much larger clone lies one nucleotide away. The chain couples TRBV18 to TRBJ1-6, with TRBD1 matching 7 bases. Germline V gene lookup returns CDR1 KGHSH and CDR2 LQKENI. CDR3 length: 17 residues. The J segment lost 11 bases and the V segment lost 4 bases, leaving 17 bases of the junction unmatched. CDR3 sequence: CASSQTDRSDRSTPLHF. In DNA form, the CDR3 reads TGTGCCAGCTCACAAACGGACAGGTCCGACCGAAGTACACCCCTCCACTTT.

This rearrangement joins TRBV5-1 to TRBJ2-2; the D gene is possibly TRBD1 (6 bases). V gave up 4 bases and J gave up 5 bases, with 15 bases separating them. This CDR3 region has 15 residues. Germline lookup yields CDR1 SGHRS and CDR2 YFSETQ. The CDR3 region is CASSAYWGHTGELFF. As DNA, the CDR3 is TGCGCCAGCAGCGCATACTGGGGGCATACCGGGGAGCTGTTTTTT.

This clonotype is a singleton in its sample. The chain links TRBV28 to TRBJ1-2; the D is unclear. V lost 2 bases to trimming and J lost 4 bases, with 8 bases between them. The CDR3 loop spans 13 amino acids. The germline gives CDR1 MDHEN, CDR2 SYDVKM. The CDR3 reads CASSLRASYGYTF. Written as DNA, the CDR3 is TGTGCCAGCAGTTTAAGAGCTTCCTATGGCTACACCTTC.

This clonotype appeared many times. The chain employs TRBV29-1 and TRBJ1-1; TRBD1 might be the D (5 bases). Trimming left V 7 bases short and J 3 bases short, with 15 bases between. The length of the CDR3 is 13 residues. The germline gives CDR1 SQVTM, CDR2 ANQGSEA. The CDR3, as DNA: TGCAGCGCTGGGACGGGGGTTGACACTGAAGCTTTCTTT. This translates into CSAGTGVDTEAFF.

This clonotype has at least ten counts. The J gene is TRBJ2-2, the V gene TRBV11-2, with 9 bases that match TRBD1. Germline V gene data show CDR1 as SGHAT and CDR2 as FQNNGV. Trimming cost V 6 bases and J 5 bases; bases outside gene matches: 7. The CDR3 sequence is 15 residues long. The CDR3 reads CASSITGTGTGELFF. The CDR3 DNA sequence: TGTGCCAGCAGTATTACCGGGACAGGGACCGGGGAGCTGTTTTTT.

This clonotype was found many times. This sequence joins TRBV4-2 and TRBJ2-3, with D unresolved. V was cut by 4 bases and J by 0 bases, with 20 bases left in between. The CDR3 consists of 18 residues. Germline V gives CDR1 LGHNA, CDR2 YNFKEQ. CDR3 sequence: CASSLQLATDTSTDTQYF. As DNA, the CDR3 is TGTGCCAGCAGCCTCCAGCTCGCGACGGATACTAGCACAGATACGCAGTATTTT.

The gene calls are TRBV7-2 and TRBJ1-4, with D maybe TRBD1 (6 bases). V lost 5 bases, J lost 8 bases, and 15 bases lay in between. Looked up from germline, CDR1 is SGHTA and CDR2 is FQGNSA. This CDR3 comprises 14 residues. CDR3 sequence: CASSPNGGPEKLFF. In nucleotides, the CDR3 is TGTGCCAGCAGCCCGAATGGGGGGCCCGAAAAACTGTTTTTT.

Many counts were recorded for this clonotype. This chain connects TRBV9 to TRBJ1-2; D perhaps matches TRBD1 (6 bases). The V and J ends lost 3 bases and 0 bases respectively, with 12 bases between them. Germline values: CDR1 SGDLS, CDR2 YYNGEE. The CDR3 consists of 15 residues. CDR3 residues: CASSGKTGANYGYTF. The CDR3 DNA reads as TGTGCCAGCAGCGGGAAGACAGGAGCTAACTATGGCTACACCTTC.

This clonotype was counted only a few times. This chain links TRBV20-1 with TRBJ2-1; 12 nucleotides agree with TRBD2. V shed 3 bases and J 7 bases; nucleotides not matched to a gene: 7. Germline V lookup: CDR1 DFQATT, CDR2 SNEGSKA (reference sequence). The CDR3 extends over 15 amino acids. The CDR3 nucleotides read TGCAGTGCTAGCTCGGGGCTAGCGGGAGGGAATGAGCAGTTCTTC. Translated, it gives CSASSGLAGGNEQFF.

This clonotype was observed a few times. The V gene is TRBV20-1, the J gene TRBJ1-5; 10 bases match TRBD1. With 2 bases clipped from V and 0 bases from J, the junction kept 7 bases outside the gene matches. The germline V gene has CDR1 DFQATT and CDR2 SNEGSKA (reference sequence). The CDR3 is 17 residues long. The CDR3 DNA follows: TGCAGTGCTAGATCCGGGACAGGGGAATATAGCAATCAGCCCCAGCATTTT. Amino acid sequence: CSARSGTGEYSNQPQHF.

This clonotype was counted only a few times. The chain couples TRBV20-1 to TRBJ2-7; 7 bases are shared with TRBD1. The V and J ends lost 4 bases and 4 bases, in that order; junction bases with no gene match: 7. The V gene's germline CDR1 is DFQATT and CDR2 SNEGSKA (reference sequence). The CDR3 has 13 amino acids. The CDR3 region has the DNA TGCAGTGCTAAGGACAGGAATGGGTACGAGCAGTACTTC. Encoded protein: CSAKDRNGYEQYF.

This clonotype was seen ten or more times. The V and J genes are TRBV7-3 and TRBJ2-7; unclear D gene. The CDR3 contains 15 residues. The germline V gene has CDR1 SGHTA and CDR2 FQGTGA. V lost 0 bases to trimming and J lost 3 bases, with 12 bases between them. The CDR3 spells CASSLTPAADYEQYF. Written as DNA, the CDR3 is TGTGCCAGCAGCTTAACCCCGGCTGCAGACTACGAGCAGTACTTC.